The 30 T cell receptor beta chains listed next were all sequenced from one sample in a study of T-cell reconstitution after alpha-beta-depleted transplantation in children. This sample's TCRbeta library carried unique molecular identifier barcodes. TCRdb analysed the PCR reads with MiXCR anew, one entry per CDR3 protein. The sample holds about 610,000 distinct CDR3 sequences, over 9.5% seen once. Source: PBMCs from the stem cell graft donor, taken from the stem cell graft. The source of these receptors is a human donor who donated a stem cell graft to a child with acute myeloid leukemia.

The CDR3 sequence: CASSFSDISTDTQYF. As DNA, the CDR3 is TGTGCCAGCAGCTTCTCGGACATAAGCACAGATACGCAGTATTTT. The chain uses TRBV7-2 and TRBJ2-3; D is perhaps TRBD1 (5 bases). V lost 3 bases to trimming and J lost 0 bases, with 10 bases between them. CDR1 and CDR2 (germline): SGHTA, FQGNSA. The CDR3 is 15 amino acids.

The CDR3: CASSYSGTSGSVSRFF. For the CDR3, the DNA is TGTGCCAGCAGTTACTCCGGGACTAGCGGGAGTGTATCCCGATTCTTC. This rearrangement joins TRBV6-5 to TRBJ2-1; 14 positions match TRBD2. V lost 0 bases and J lost 16; bases outside the gene matches: 11. The germline V gene encodes CDR1 MNHEY and CDR2 SVGAGI. This CDR3 has 16 amino acids.

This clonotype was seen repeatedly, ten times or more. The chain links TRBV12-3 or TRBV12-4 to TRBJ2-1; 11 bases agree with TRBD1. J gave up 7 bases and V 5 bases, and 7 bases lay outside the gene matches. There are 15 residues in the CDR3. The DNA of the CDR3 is TGTGCCAGCAGTGCCTCGGGACAGGGGGGAAATGAGCAGTTCTTC. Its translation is CASSASGQGGNEQFF.

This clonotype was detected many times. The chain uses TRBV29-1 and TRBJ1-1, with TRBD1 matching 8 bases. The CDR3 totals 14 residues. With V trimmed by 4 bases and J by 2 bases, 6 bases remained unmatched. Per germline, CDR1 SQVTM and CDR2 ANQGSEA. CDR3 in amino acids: CSVGKGTGNTEAFF. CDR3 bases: TGCAGCGTTGGAAAGGGGACAGGTAACACTGAAGCTTTCTTT.

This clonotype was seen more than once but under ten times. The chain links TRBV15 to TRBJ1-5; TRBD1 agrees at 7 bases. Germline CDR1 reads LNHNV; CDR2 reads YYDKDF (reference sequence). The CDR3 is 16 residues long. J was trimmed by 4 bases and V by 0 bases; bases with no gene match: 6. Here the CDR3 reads CATSRDRGTANQPQHF. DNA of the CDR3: TGTGCCACCAGCAGAGATCGCGGGACAGCAAATCAGCCCCAGCATTTT.

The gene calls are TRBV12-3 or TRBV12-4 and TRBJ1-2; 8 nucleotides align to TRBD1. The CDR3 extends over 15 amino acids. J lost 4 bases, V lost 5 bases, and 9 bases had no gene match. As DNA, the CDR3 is TGTGCCAGCAGTGCGGACAGGGCAGGGATCTATGGCTACACCTTC. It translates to CASSADRAGIYGYTF.

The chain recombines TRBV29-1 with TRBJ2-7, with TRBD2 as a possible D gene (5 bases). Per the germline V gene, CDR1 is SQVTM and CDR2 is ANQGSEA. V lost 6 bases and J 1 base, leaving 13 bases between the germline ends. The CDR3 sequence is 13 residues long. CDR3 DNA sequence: TGCAGCGTCTGGGAGTCCTCTTCCTACGAGCAGTACTTC. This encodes CSVWESSSYEQYF.

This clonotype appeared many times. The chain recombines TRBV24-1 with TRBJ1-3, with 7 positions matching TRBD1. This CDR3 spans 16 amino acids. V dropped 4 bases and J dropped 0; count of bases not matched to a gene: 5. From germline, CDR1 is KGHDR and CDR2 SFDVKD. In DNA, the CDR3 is TGTGCCACCAGTGAATGGGACAGCCCCTCTGGAAACACCATATATTTT. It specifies CATSEWDSPSGNTIYF.

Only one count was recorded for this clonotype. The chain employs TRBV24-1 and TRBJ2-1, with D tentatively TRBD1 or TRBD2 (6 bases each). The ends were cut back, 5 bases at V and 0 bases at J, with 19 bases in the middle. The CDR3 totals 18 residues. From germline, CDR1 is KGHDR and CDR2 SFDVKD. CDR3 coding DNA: TGTGCCACCAGTGCCACCGGAGGGGGTAGAAGCTCCTACAATGAGCAGTTCTTC. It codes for CATSATGGGRSSYNEQFF.

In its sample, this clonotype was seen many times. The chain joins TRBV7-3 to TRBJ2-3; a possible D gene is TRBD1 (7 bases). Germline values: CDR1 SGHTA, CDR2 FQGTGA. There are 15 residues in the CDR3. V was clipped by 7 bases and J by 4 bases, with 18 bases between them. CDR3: CASNQGGGIADTQYF. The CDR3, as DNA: TGTGCCAGCAACCAGGGGGGCGGGATCGCAGATACGCAGTATTTT. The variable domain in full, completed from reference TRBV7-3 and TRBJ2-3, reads GAGVSQTPSNKVTEKGKYVELRCDPISGHTALYWYRQSLGQGPEFLIYFQGTGAADDSGLPNDRFFAVRPEGSVSTLKIQRTERGDSAVYLCASNQGGGIADTQYFGPGTRLTVL.

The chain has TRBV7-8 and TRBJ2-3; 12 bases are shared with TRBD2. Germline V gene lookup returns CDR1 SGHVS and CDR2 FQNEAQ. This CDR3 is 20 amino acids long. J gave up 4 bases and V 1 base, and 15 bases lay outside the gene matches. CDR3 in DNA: TGTGCCAGCAGCTTAGTATCGACTAGCGGGAGTGGAAGAAGCTCAGATACGCAGTATTTT. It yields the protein CASSLVSTSGSGRSSDTQYF.

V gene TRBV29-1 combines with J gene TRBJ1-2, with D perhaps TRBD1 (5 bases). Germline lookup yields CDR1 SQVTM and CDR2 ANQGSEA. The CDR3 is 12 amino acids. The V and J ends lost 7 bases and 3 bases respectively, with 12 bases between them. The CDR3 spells CSEVRGDYGYTF. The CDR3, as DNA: TGCAGCGAGGTGAGGGGAGACTATGGCTACACCTTC.

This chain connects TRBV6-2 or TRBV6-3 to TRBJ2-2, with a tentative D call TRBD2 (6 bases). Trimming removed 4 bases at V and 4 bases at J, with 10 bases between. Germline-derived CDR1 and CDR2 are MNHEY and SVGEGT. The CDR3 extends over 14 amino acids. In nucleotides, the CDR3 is TGTGCCAGCAGTTCTCGGGAGAGCACCGGGGAGCTGTTTTTT. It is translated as CASSSRESTGELFF.

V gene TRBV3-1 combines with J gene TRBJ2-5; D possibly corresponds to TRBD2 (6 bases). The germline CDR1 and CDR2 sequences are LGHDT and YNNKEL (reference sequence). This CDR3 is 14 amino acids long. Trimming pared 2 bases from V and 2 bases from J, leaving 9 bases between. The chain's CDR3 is CASSQLAPQETQYF. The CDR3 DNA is TGTGCCAGCAGCCAACTAGCGCCTCAAGAGACCCAGTACTTC.

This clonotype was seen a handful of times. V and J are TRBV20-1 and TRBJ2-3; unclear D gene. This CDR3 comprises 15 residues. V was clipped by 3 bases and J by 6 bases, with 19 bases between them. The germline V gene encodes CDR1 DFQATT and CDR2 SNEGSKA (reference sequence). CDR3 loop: CSARLPRLSGDTQYF. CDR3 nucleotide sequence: TGCAGTGCTAGGCTTCCCAGGCTTTCCGGGGATACGCAGTATTTT.

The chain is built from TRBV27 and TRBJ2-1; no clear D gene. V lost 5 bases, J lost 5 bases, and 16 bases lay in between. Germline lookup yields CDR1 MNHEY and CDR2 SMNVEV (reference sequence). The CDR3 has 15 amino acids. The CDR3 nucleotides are TGTGCCAGCAGTCCGGAGAATCCCACGAACAATGAGCAGTTCTTC. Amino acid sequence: CASSPENPTNNEQFF.

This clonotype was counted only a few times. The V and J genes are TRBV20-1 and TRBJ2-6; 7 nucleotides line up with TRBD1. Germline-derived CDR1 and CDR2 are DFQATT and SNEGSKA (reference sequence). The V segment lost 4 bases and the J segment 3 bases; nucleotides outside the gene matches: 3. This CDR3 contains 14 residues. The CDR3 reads CSAIQGNGANVLTF. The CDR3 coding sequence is TGCAGTGCTATACAGGGGAATGGGGCCAACGTCCTGACTTTC.

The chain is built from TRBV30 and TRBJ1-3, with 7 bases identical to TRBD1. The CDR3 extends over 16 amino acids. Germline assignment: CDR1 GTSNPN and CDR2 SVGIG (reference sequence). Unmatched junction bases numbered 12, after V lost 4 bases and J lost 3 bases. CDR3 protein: CAWTPTGDIGGNTIYF. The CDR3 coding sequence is TGTGCCTGGACCCCTACAGGGGATATTGGTGGAAACACCATATATTTT. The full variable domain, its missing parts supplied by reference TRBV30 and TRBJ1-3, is SQTIHQWPATLVQPVGSPLSLECTVEGTSNPNLYWYRQAAGRGLQLLFYSVGIGQISSEVPQNLSASRPQDRQFILSSKKLLLSDSGFYLCAWTPTGDIGGNTIYFGEGSWLTVV.

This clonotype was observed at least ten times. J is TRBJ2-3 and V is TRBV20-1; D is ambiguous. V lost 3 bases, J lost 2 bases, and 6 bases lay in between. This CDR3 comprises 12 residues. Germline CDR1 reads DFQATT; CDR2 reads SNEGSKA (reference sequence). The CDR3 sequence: CSARVYTDTQYF. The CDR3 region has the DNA TGCAGTGCTAGGGTTTACACAGATACGCAGTATTTT.

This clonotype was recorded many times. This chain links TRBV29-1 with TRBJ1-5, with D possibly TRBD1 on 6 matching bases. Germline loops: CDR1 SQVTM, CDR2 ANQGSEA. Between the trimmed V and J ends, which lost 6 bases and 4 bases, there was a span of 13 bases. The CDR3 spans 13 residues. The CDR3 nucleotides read TGCAGCGTCGCGACAGGCCCAAATCAGCCCCAGCATTTT. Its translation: CSVATGPNQPQHF.

The CDR3 reads CSGLGEKLFF. CDR3 bases: TGCAGCGGTCTCGGAGAAAAACTGTTTTTT. The chain carries TRBV29-1 and TRBJ1-4; no definite D call. The CDR3 runs to 10 residues. V dropped 7 bases and J dropped 8 bases, with 8 bases sitting between them. The germline V gene has CDR1 SQVTM and CDR2 ANQGSEA.

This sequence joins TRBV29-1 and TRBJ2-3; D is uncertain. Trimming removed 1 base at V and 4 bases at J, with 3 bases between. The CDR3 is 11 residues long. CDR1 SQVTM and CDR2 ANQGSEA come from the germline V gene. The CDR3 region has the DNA TGCAGCGTTGAAGTGGCAGATACGCAGTATTTT. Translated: CSVEVADTQYF.

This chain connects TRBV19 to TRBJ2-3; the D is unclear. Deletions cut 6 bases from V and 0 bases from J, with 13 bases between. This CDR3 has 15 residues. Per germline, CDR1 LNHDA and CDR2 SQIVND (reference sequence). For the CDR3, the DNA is TGTGCCAGTAGCTTCAAAGGATCTAGCACAGATACGCAGTATTTT. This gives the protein CASSFKGSSTDTQYF.

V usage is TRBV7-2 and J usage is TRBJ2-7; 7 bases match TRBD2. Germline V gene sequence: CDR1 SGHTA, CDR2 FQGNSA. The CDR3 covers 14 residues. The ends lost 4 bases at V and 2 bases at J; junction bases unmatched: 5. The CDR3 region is CASSSQRGPYEQYF. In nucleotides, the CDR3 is TGTGCCAGCAGCTCCCAGCGGGGCCCCTACGAGCAGTACTTC.

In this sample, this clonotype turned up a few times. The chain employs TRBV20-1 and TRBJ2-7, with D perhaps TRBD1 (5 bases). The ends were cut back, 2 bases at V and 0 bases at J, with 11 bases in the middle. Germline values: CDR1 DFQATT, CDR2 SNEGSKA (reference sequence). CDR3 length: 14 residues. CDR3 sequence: CSARKWGLSYEQYF. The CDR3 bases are TGCAGTGCTAGAAAGTGGGGCCTCTCCTACGAGCAGTACTTC.

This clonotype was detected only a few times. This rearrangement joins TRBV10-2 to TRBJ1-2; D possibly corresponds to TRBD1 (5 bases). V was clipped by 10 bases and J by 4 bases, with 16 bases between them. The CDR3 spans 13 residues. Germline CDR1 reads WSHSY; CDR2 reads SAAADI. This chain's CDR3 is CATKRGSGYGYTF. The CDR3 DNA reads TGCGCCACCAAGAGGGGTTCCGGCTATGGCTACACCTTC.

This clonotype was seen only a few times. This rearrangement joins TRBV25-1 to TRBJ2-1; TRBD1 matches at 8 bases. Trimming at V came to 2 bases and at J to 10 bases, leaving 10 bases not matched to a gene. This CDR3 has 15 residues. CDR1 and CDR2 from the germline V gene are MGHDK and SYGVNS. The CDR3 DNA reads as TGTGCCAGCAGTGAAGGGACAGGCGTCCGAGCGGAGCAGTTCTTC. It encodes CASSEGTGVRAEQFF.

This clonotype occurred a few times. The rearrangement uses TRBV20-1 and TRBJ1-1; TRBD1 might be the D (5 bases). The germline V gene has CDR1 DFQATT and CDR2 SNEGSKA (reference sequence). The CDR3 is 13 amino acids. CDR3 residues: CSGAGGHGTEAFF. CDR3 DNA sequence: TGCAGCGGAGCCGGAGGACACGGCACTGAAGCTTTCTTT.

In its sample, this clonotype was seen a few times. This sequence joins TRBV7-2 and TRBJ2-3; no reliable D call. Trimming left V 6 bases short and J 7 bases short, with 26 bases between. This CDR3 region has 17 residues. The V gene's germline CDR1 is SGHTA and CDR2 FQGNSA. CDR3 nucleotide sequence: TGTGCCAGCAGAAGGACCCCAGTTGGGGTCAACTCTAATACGCAGTATTTT. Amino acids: CASRRTPVGVNSNTQYF.

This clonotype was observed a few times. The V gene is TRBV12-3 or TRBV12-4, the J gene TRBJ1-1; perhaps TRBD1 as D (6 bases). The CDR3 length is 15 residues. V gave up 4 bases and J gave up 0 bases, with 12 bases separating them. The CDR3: CASSSRGGMNTEAFF. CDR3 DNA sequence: TGTGCCAGCAGTTCGAGGGGGGGGATGAACACTGAAGCTTTCTTT.